Detailed here is one T cell receptor beta chain. The germline gene is not matched at one end of the junction; a read error may be the cause. The germline V gene encodes CDR1 SGHAT and CDR2 FQNNGV. The CDR3 spans 16 residues. Unique molecular identifiers were used in preparing the TCRbeta library. From the PCR reads, TCRdb called clonotypes with MiXCR, one entry per CDR3 protein. The sample consists of 500,000 or so distinct CDR3 sequences, around 10% of them appearing once. The record originates from a study of T-cell reconstitution after alpha-beta-depleted transplantation in children. The starting material was PBMCs, mostly from graft donor cells, obtained 180 days after TCRalphabeta/CD19-depleted stem cell transplant. The source is a female patient between 2 and 15 years old who had a stem cell transplant for aplastic anemia, so the T cells may come from the graft donor. This sequence joins TRBV11-2 and TRBJ2-7; 11 bases line up with TRBD2. The CDR3 DNA reads TGTGCCACCAGCCACCGTACTAGCGGGAGCTCCTACGAGCAGTACTTC. As protein: CATSHRTSGSSYEQYF.